The clone carrying this TCR beta chain was seen a few times. Its antigen is unidentified. Molecular barcoded adaptors covering alpha/delta and beta/gamma chains were used on 400 to 450 ng RNA. TCRdb passed the reads through MiXCR, listing each CDR3 protein once. This table has about 50,000 distinct CDR3 sequences, roughly 19% appearing once. This record belongs to a study of read filtering for tumor transcriptome and immune sequencing. Study background: Per sample, TCR-region reads ranged about 3.5 to 11 million by IR-seq, roughly 80 to 1273 by RNA-seq.

At the time of active disease, bone marrow was collected from every patient. Germline values: CDR1 SGHRS, CDR2 YFSETQ. V dropped 4 bases and J dropped 5; count of bases not matched to a gene: 3. This CDR3 comprises 13 residues. Broader study findings: Around 82% of IR-seq clonotypes had a single read, yet these held approximately 3.7% of reads. The sorted CD138-negative fraction was a mixed bone marrow immune population, not purified T cells.

The sample was a population of CD138-negative cells sorted from bone marrow. V and J are TRBV5-1 and TRBJ2-1, with 7 bases matching TRBD1. The sequence derives from a donor aged 40 or older with multiple myeloma. The CDR3: CASSRQGDNEQFF. CDR3 in DNA: TGCGCCAGCAGCAGACAGGGAGACAATGAGCAGTTCTTC.